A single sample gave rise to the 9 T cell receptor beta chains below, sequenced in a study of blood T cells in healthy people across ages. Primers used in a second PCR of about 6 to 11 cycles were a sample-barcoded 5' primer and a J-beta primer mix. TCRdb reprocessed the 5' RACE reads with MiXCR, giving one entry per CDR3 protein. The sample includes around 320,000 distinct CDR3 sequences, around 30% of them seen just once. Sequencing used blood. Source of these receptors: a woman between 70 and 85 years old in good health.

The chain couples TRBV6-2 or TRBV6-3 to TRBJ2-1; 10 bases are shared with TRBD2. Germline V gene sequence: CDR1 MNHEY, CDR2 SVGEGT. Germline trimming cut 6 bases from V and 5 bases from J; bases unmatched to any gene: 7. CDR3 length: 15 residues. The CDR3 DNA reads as TGTGCCAGCAGCCCGGGGAGCGGGAGGGACAATGAGCAGTTCTTC. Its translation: CASSPGSGRDNEQFF.

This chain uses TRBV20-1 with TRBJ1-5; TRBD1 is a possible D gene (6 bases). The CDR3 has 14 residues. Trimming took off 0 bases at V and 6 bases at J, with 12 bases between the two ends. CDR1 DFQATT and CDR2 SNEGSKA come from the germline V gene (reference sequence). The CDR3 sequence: CSARDRGAGQPQHF. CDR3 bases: TGCAGTGCTAGAGATCGGGGGGCTGGTCAGCCCCAGCATTTT.

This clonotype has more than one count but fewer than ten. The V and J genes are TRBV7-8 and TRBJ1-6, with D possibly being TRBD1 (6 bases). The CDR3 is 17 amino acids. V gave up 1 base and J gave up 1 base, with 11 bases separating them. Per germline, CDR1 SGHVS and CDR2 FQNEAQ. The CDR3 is CASSLDPGASYNSPLHF. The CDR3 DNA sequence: TGTGCCAGCAGCTTAGATCCAGGGGCGTCCTATAATTCACCCCTCCACTTT.

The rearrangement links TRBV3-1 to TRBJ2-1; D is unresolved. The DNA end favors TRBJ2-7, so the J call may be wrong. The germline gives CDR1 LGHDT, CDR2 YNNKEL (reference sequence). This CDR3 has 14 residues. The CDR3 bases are TGTGCCAGCAGCCAAGGGGTCACAAACTACGAGCAGTACTTC. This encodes CASSQGVTNYEQYF.

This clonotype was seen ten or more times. Written as DNA, the CDR3 is TGCAGCGTCTTCGGACAGGGGTCGTCCCAAGAGACCCAGTACTTC. Translating it yields CSVFGQGSSQETQYF. The genes are TRBV29-1 and TRBJ2-5, with 9 bases aligning to TRBD1. Germline V gives CDR1 SQVTM, CDR2 ANQGSEA. The junction had 9 bases not matched to a gene; V was cut back by 6 bases and J by 1 base. This CDR3 is built from 15 residues.

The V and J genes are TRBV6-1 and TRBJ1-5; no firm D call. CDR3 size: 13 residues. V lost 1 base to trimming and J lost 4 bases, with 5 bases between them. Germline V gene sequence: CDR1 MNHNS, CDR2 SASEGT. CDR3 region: CASSEGPNQPQHF. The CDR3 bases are TGTGCCAGCAGTGAAGGGCCGAATCAGCCCCAGCATTTT.

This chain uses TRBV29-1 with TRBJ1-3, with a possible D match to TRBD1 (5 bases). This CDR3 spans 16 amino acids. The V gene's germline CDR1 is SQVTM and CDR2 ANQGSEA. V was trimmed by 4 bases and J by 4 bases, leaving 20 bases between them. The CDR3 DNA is TGCAGCGTTGGGGTTGGGACGCAATCGACGGGAAACACCATATATTTT. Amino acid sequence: CSVGVGTQSTGNTIYF.

This CDR3 is CASKVSSTNSPLHF. The CDR3 DNA reads TGTGCCAGCAAGGTTTCTTCTACAAATTCACCCCTCCACTTT. The rearrangement links TRBV6-5 to TRBJ1-6; D is undetermined. Germline V gene sequence: CDR1 MNHEY, CDR2 SVGAGI. The CDR3 consists of 14 residues. The germline V and J ends were trimmed by 7 bases and 7 bases, with 14 bases remaining between them.

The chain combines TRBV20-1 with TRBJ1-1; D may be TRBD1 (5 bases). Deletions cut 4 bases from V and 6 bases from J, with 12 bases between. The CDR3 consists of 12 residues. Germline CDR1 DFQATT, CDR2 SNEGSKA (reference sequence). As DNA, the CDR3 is TGCAGTGCTACCGGGGACCGGCCTGAAGCTTTCTTT. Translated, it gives CSATGDRPEAFF.